The 2 T cell receptor beta chains listed next were all sequenced from one sample in a study of CD4 T cells in relation to SARS-CoV-2 and coronaviruses. These receptors are not linked to any known antigen. Profiling relied on immunoSEQ multiplex PCR, and the TCRdb table lists in-frame clones only, not all of them. This table has 36,000 or so clones, 77% appearing once. The sequencing sample was made of memory CD4+ T cells from PBMCs, cultured in vitro. Source of these receptors: an adult with COVID-19.

The chain uses TRBV6-4 and TRBJ2-1; D may match TRBD1 or TRBD2 (6 bases each). The germline gives CDR1 MRHNA, CDR2 SNTAGT. CDR3 length equals 12 residues. V was cut by 6 bases and J by 11 bases, with 14 bases left in between. The CDR3: CASSHRGDKQFF. CDR3 nucleotide sequence: TGTGCCAGCAGCCATAGGGGGGACAAGCAGTTCTTC.

CDR3: CASSSRIEDTQYF. The CDR3 DNA reads as TGTGCCAGCAGCTCCAGAATAGAGGATACGCAGTATTTT. This chain joins TRBV7-2 and TRBJ2-3; D unresolved. Germline assignment: CDR1 SGHTA and CDR2 FQGNSA. This CDR3 spans 13 amino acids. Trimming took off 4 bases at V and 6 bases at J, with 11 bases between the two ends.